This entry lists 22 T cell receptor beta chains sequenced from one sample in a study of glioma-infiltrating T cells after dendritic cell vaccination. Some clones are missing from TCRdb's copy, which holds only in-frame ones; the method was immunoSEQ multiplex PCR. The table lists some 87,000 clones, over 65% of them singletons. The source was blood, collected before dendritic cell vaccination. The receptors here all came from a human donor with glioblastoma.

This clone was found a few times. This chain joins TRBV19 and TRBJ2-5, with TRBD1 matching over 9 bases. Losses at the gene ends were 7 bases for V and 2 bases for J; bases not matched to a gene: 8. CDR3 length: 15 amino acids. Germline V gene sequence: CDR1 LNHDA, CDR2 SQIVND (reference sequence). For the CDR3, the DNA is TGTGCCAGTAACGATAGAGGACAGGGGCAAGAGACCCAGTACTTC. Amino acid sequence: CASNDRGQGQETQYF.

The CDR3 region has the DNA TGTGCCAGCAGCTTCTGGACAGGGGGCTCTAACACCATATATTTT. Translated: CASSFWTGGSNTIYF. The chain is built from TRBV7-2 and TRBJ1-3; 11 bases fit TRBD1. This CDR3 is built from 15 residues. J gave up 7 bases and V 3 bases, and 5 bases lay outside the gene matches. Looked up from germline, CDR1 is SGHTA and CDR2 is FQGNSA.

This chain joins TRBV13 and TRBJ2-7; 10 bases map to TRBD1. The V and J ends lost 5 bases and 7 bases, in that order; junction bases with no gene match: 17. The CDR3 covers 17 residues. The germline gives CDR1 PRHDT, CDR2 FYEKMQ (reference sequence). In DNA, the CDR3 is TGTGCCAGCAGCCCGGTTGGGGGGACAGGGGTTCTAGTGGAGCAGTACTTC. Protein product: CASSPVGGTGVLVEQYF.

The V gene is TRBV14, the J gene TRBJ2-7, with D possibly being TRBD2 (6 bases). This CDR3 comprises 14 residues. From germline, CDR1 is SGHDN and CDR2 FVKESK. The V end was cut by 3 bases, the J end by 4 bases, with 13 bases between. In DNA, the CDR3 is TGTGCCAGCAGCCAGGGACTCATGATATACGAGCAGTACTTC. Encoded protein: CASSQGLMIYEQYF. Looking up the rest from reference TRBV14 and TRBJ2-7 gives the full variable domain: EAGVTQFPSHSVIEKGQTVTLRCDPISGHDNLYWYRRVMGKEIKFLLHFVKESKQDESGMPNNRFLAERTGGTYSTLKVQPAELEDSGVYFCASSQGLMIYEQYFGPGTRLTVT.

V usage is TRBV9 and J usage is TRBJ1-2; tentative D call: TRBD1 (5 bases). From germline, CDR1 is SGDLS and CDR2 YYNGEE. Trimming cost V 4 bases and J 3 bases, with 13 bases left between them. The CDR3 is made up of 14 amino acids. The CDR3 DNA reads as TGTGCCAGCAGCCCCGTGGGCAGGGACTATGGCTACACCTTC. It yields the protein CASSPVGRDYGYTF.

J is TRBJ2-7 and V is TRBV9, with 9 bases identical to TRBD2. CDR1 and CDR2 from the germline V gene are SGDLS and YYNGEE. The CDR3 totals 17 residues. V was clipped by 0 bases and J by 6 bases; unmatched bases: 13. CDR3 DNA sequence: TGTGCCAGCAGCGTAGGTCTAAGCGGGGGGCTCCGCGGCGAGCAGTACTTC. Its translation is CASSVGLSGGLRGEQYF.

The chain uses TRBV5-6 and TRBJ1-2, with D possibly matching TRBD1 (6 bases). The CDR3 runs to 14 residues. V was clipped by 0 bases and J by 4 bases, with 10 bases between them. The germline CDR1 and CDR2 sequences are SGHDT and YYEEEE. CDR3 DNA: TGTGCCAGCAGCTTGGACAGGGAAAGCTATGGCTACACCTTC. This sequence encodes CASSLDRESYGYTF. The variable domain in full, with the rest retrieved from reference TRBV5-6 and TRBJ1-2, is DAGVTQSPTHLIKTRGQQVTLRCSPKSGHDTVSWYQQALGQGPQFIFQYYEEEERQRGNFPDRFSGHQFPNYSSELNVNALLLGDSALYLCASSLDRESYGYTFGSGTRLTVV.

This chain joins TRBV2 and TRBJ1-4; tentative D call: TRBD1 (6 bases). CDR3 length: 14 residues. Per germline, CDR1 SNHLY and CDR2 FYNNEI. V lost 4 bases, J lost 17 bases, and 23 bases lay in between. CDR3 in DNA: TGTGCCAGCAGTGTGGACAGCTTTTCTGCCGGGCTATTTTTT. It translates to CASSVDSFSAGLFF.

This clone is a singleton in its sample. The V gene is TRBV5-6, the J gene TRBJ2-7; 9 nucleotides match TRBD1. V dropped 4 bases and J dropped 3; count of bases not matched to a gene: 14. CDR1 and CDR2 (germline): SGHDT, YYEEEE. CDR3 length equals 17 residues. CDR3 region: CASSLTARRQGVYEQYF. CDR3 in DNA: TGTGCCAGCAGCCTCACCGCAAGGAGACAGGGGGTCTACGAGCAGTACTTC.

The rearrangement uses TRBV6-5 and TRBJ2-7, with D perhaps matching TRBD2 (5 bases). Germline assignment: CDR1 MNHEY and CDR2 SVGAGI. V was cut by 0 bases and J by 2 bases, with 14 bases left in between. The CDR3 consists of 16 residues. CDR3 loop: CASSYSNGLPPYEQYF. The CDR3 DNA reads as TGTGCCAGCAGTTACTCGAATGGACTCCCTCCCTACGAGCAGTACTTC.

V usage is TRBV7-6 and J usage is TRBJ2-7; TRBD1 agrees at 10 bases. Looked up from germline, CDR1 is SGHVS and CDR2 is FNYEAQ. The CDR3 has 18 residues. Germline trimming cut 1 base from V and 3 bases from J; bases unmatched to any gene: 12. CDR3 sequence (DNA): TGTGCCAGCAGCTTAGAGGAAGGGGGGAGGGACAGGGGCTACGAGCAGTACTTC. Translating it yields CASSLEEGGRDRGYEQYF.

J is TRBJ2-3 and V is TRBV14, with TRBD2 matching over 12 bases. This CDR3 spans 17 amino acids. Germline V CDR1 and CDR2: SGHDN, FVKESK. V shed 4 bases, J shed 3 bases, and the junction held 8 bases outside the gene matches. CDR3 residues: CASSRRTGTSGTDTQYF. The CDR3 DNA reads TGTGCCAGCAGCCGGAGAACCGGGACTAGCGGGACAGATACGCAGTATTTT.

This chain links TRBV23-1 with TRBJ2-1; D perhaps matches TRBD1 (6 bases). TRBV23-1 is an ORF, and what it does is uncertain. The CDR3 extends over 18 amino acids. V dropped 3 bases and J dropped 1 base, with 19 bases sitting between them. The CDR3 loop is CASSHLPRTGLSYNEQFF. The CDR3 nucleotides read TGCGCCAGCAGTCACTTACCCCGAACAGGGCTTTCCTACAATGAGCAGTTCTTC.

This chain uses TRBV29-1 with TRBJ1-1; 7 bases line up with TRBD1. This CDR3 spans 13 amino acids. J was trimmed by 1 base and V by 6 bases; bases with no gene match: 5. Germline V gives CDR1 SQVTM, CDR2 ANQGSEA. The CDR3 sequence is CSVTQGPNTEAFF. The CDR3 DNA follows: TGCAGCGTGACACAGGGGCCGAACACTGAAGCTTTCTTT.

The chain uses TRBV7-3 and TRBJ2-3, with 8 bases matching TRBD2. CDR3 length: 17 amino acids. V shed 4 bases and J 8 bases; nucleotides not matched to a gene: 17. CDR1 and CDR2 from the germline V gene are SGHTA and FQGTGA. CDR3 sequence (DNA): TGTGCCAGCAGCTCCGGCCCCGAAGCGGGAGCATTCGGTACGCAGTATTTT. Translated: CASSSGPEAGAFGTQYF.

The chain carries TRBV6-5 and TRBJ2-3, with unresolved D. The V end was cut by 5 bases, the J end by 2 bases, with 8 bases between. Germline V gene sequence: CDR1 MNHEY, CDR2 SVGAGI. This CDR3 contains 13 residues. CDR3 sequence: CASSRSYTDTQYF. The CDR3, as DNA: TGTGCCAGCAGTCGTAGCTACACAGATACGCAGTATTTT.

The rearrangement joins TRBV7-9 to TRBJ2-7, with 11 bases matching TRBD2. Germline CDR1 reads SEHNR; CDR2 reads FQNEAQ (reference sequence). Losses at the gene ends were 3 bases for V and 2 bases for J; bases not matched to a gene: 9. The CDR3 is 17 amino acids. CDR3 coding DNA: TGTGCCAGCAGCTTCCGGAAGACTAGCGGGACCACCTACGAGCAGTACTTC. Protein product: CASSFRKTSGTTYEQYF.

This chain joins TRBV7-6 and TRBJ2-1, with 7 bases aligning to TRBD2. Losses at the gene ends were 4 bases for V and 0 bases for J; bases not matched to a gene: 6. CDR1 and CDR2 from the germline V gene are SGHVS and FNYEAQ. The CDR3 totals 16 residues. The CDR3 nucleotides are TGTGCCAGCAGCTCCAAAGCGGGATACTCCTACAATGAGCAGTTCTTC. Protein sequence: CASSSKAGYSYNEQFF.

The V and J genes are TRBV6-5 and TRBJ2-7, with 9 bases fitting TRBD1. This CDR3 has 15 residues. V was clipped by 6 bases and J by 7 bases; unmatched bases: 13. Germline CDR1 reads MNHEY; CDR2 reads SVGAGI. In DNA, the CDR3 is TGTGCCAGCAGGCCCGGGACAGGGAGGTCAGAAGAGCAGTACTTC. It encodes CASRPGTGRSEEQYF.

A few counts support this clone. The chain's CDR3 is CASSLQSGNTIYF. DNA for the CDR3: TGTGCCAGCAGCTTACAATCTGGAAACACCATATATTTT. The genes are TRBV11-3 and TRBJ1-3; D uncertain. This CDR3 spans 13 amino acids. V was pared by 2 bases and J by 1 base, with 3 bases between. Germline CDR1 SGHNT, CDR2 YENEEA.

The sample holds a few counts of this clone. J is TRBJ1-3 and V is TRBV7-9, with 9 bases lining up with TRBD1. CDR3 length equals 19 residues. The V segment lost 1 base and the J segment 0 bases; nucleotides outside the gene matches: 10. Germline V gene data show CDR1 as SEHNR and CDR2 as FQNEAQ (reference sequence). The CDR3 protein is CASSLVSRTGAHSGNTIYF. DNA of the CDR3: TGTGCCAGCAGCTTAGTAAGTCGGACAGGGGCCCACTCTGGAAACACCATATATTTT.

The chain recombines TRBV25-1 with TRBJ2-7; TRBD1 is a possible D gene (7 bases). Germline V gives CDR1 MGHDK, CDR2 SYGVNS. The V gene lost 7 bases and the J gene lost 6 bases, with 22 bases spanning the gap. The CDR3 length is 15 residues. CDR3 DNA sequence: TGTGCCAGCACTCGTGCGGGACAGCCCCCTGGCGAGCAGTACTTC. This gives the protein CASTRAGQPPGEQYF.